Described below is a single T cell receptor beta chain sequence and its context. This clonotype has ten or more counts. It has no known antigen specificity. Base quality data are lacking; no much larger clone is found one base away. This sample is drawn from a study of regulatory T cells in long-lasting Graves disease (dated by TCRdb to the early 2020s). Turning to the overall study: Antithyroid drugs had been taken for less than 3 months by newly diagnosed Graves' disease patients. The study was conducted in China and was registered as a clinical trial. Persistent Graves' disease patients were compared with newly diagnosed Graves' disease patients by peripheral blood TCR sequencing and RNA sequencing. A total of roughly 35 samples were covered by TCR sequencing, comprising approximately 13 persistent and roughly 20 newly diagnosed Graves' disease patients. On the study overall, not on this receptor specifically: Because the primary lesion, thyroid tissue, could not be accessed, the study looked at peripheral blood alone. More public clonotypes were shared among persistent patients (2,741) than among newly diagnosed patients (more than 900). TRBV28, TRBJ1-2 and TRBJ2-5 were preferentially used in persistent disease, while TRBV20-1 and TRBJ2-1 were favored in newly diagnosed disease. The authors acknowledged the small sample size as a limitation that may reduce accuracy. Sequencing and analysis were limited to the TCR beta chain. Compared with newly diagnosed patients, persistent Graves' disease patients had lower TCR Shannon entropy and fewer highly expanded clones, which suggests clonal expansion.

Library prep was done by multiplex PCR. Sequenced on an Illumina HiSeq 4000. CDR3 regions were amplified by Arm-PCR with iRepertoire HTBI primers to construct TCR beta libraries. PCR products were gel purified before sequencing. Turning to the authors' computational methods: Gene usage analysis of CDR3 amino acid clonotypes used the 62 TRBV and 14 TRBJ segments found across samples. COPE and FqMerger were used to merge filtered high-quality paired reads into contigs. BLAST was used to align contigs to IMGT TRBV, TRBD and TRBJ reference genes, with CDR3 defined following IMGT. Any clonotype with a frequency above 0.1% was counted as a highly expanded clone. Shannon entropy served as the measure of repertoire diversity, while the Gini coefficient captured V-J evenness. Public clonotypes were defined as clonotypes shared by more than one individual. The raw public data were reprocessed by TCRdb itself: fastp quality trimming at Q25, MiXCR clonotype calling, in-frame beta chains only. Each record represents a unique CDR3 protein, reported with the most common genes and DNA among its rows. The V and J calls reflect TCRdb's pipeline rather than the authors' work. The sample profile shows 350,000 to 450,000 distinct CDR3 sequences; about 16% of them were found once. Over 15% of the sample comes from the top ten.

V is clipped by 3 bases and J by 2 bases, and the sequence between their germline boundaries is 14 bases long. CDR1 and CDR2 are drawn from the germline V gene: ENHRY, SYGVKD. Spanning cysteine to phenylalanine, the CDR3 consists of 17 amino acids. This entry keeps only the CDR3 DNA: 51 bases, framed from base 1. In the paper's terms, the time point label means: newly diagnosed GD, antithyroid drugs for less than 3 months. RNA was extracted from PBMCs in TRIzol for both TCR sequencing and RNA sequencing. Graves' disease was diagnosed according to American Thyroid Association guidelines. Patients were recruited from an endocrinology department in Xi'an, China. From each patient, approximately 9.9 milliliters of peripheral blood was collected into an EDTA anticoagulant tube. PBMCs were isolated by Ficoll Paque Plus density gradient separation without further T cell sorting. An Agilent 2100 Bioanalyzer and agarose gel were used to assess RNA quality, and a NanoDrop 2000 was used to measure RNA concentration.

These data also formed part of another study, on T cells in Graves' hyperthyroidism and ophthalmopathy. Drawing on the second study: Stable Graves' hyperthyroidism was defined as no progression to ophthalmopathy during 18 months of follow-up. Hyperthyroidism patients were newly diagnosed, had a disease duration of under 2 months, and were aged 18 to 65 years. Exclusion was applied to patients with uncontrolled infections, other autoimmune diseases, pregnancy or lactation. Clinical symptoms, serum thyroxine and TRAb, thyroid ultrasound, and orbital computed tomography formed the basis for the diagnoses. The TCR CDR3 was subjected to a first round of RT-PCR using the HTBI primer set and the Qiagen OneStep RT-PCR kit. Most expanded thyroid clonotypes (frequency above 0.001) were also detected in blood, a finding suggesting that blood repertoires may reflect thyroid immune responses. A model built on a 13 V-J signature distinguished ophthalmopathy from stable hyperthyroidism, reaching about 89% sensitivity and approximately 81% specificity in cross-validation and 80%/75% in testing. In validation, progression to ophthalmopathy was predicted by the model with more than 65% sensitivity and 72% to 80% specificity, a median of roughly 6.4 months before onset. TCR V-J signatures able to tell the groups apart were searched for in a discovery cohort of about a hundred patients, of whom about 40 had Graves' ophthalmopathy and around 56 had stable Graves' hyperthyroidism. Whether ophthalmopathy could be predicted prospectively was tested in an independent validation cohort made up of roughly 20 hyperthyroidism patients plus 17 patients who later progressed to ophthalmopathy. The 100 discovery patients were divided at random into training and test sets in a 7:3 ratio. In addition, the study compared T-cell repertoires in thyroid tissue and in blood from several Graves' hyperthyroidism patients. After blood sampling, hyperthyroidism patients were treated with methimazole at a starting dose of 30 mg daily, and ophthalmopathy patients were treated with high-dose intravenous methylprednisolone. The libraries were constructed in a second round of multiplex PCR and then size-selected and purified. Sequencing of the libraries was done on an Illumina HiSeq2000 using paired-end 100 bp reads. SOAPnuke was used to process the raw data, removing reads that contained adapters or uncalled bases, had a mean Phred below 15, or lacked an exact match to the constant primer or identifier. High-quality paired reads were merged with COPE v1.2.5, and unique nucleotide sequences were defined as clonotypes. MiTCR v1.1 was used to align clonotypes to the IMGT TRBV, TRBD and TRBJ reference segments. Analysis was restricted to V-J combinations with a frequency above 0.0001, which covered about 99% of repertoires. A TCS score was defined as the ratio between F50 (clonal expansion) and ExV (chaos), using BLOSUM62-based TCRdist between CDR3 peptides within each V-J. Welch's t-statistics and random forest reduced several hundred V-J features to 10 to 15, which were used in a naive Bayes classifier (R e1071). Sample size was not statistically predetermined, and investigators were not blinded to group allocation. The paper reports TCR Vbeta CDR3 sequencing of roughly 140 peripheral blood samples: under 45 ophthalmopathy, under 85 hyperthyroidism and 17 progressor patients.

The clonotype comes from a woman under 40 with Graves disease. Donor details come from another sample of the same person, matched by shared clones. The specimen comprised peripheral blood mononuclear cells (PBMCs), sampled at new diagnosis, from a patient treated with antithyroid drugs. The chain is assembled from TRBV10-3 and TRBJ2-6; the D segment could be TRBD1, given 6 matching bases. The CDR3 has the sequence CAISDTGSATGANVLTF. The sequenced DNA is TGTGCCATCAGTGACACAGGGTCCGCTACTGGGGCCAACGTCCTGACTTTC.